This TCR beta chain was recovered during a study of T cell clonotyping in hematopoietic cell transplantation. Notes on the study in general: Cells were unsorted, so CD4 and CD8 contributions were not separated. Higher Inverse Simpson Index values in graft donor and pretransplant recipient predicted broader posttransplant TCR diversity.

The CDR3 has 15 residues. The trim removed 5 bases at V and 3 bases at J, leaving 7 bases unmatched. Germline V gene sequence: CDR1 SGHTA, CDR2 FQGNSA. As for this clone: The antigen is undetermined.

The table came from immunoSEQ multiplex PCR; TCRdb's copy has only in-frame clones and leaves some out. The sample has 25,000 to 30,000 clones; 92% are singletons. The source was PBMCs, collected 100 days after allogeneic stem cell transplant. This sequence joins TRBV7-2 and TRBJ1-5; 7 bases align to TRBD1. This receptor was taken from a female patient aged 50-59 years who had an allogeneic stem cell transplant from a related donor, so the T cells may come from the graft donor. Some clones in this sample may be carry-over from other donors' samples. CDR3: CASSLYRGSNQPQHF. DNA of the CDR3: TGTGCCAGCAGCCTTTACAGGGGCTCCAATCAGCCCCAGCATTTT. The full variable domain, rest sourced from reference TRBV7-2 and TRBJ1-5, is GAGVSQSPSNKVTEKGKDVELRCDPISGHTALYWYRQSLGQGLEFLIYFQGNSAPDKSGLPSDRFSAERTGGSVSTLTIQRTQQEDSAVYLCASSLYRGSNQPQHFGDGTRLSIL.